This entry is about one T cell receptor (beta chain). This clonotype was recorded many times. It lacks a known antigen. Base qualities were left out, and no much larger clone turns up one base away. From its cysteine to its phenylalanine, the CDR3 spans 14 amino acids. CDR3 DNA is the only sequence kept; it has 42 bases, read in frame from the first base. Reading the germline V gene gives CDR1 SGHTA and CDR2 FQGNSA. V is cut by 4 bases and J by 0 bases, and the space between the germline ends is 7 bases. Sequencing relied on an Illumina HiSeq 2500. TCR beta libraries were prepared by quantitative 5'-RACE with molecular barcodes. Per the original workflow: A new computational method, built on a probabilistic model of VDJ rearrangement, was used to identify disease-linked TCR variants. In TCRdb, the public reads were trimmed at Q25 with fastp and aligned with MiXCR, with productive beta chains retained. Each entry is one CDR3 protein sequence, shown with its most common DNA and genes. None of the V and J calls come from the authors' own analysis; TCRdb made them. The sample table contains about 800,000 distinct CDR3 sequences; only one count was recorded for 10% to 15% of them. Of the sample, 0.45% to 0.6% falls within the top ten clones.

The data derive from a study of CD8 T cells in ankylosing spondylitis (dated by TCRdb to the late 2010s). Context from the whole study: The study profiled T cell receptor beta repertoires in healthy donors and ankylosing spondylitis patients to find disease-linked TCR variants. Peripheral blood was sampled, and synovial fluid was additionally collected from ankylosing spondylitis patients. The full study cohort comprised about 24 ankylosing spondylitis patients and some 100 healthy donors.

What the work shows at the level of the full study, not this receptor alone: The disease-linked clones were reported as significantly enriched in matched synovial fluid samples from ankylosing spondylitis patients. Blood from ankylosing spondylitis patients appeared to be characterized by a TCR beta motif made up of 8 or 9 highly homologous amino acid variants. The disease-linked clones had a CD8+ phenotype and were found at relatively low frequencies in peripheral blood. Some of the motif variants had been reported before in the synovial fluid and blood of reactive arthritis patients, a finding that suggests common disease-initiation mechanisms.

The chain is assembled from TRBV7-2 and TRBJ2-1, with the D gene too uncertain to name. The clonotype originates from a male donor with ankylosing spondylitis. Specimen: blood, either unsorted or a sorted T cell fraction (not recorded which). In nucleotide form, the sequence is TGTGCCAGCAGCTCTCTAAGCTCCTACAATGAGCAGTTCTTC. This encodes CASSSLSSYNEQFF.